This T cell receptor beta chain comes out of a study of cytomegalovirus exposure and HLA in healthy donors. Study observations and caveats: Later on, an analysis showed TCR association rates differing by HLA locus, with DRB1 the most and HLA-C the fewest. A prior analysis recorded that most TCR beta V segments were productive about 90% or about 30% of the time. An assumption of roughly uniform sequencing depth across donors underlay the presence/absence analyses.

In the PCR, 60 Vbeta and 13 Jbeta primers were used. Profiling relied on immunoSEQ multiplex PCR, and the TCRdb table lists in-frame clones only, not all of them. The sample holds under 150,000 clones; 82% are singletons and the top ten take around 2.5%. Per the germline V gene, CDR1 is LGHNA and CDR2 is YSLEER. The CDR3 totals 16 residues. Trimming took off 0 bases at V and 5 bases at J, with 14 bases between the two ends. A note on this clone: Its antigen is undetermined.

The clonotype originates from a male donor in good health and CMV-seronegative. The chain links TRBV4-3 to TRBJ2-1; D uncertain. Sequencing was performed on PBMCs. This CDR3 reads CASSQEWRPPDNEQFF. CDR3 nucleotides: TGCGCCAGCAGCCAAGAGTGGCGGCCCCCTGACAATGAGCAGTTCTTC.